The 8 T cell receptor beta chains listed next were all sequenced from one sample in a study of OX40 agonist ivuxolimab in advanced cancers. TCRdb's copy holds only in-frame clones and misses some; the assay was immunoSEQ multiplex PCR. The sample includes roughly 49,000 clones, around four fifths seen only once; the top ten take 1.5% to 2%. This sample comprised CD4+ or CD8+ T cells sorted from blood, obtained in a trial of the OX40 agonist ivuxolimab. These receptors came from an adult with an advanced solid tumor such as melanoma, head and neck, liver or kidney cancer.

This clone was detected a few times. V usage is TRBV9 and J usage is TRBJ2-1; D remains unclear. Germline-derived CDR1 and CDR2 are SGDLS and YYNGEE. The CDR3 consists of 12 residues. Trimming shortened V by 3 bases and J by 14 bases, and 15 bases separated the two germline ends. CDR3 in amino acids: CASSASGQSKFF. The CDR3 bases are TGTGCCAGCAGCGCGTCGGGCCAATCCAAGTTCTTC.

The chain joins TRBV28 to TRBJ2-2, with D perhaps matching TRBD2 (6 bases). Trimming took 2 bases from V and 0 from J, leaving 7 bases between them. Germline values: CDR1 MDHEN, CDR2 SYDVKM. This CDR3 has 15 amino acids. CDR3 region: CASSLRESNTGELFF. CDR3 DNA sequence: TGTGCCAGCAGTTTACGGGAGTCGAACACCGGGGAGCTGTTTTTT.

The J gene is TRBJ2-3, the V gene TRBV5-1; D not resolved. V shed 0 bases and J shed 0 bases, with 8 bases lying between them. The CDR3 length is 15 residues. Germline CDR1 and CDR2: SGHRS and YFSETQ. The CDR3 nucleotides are TGCGCCAGCAGCTTGGTTTTACGTAGCACAGATACGCAGTATTTT. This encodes CASSLVLRSTDTQYF.

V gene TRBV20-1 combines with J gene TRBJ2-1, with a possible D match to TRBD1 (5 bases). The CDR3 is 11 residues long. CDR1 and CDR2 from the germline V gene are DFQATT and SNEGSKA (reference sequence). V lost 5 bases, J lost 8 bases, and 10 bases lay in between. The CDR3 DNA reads TGCAGTGCTGAACAGGCGGATGAGCAGTTCTTC. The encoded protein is CSAEQADEQFF.

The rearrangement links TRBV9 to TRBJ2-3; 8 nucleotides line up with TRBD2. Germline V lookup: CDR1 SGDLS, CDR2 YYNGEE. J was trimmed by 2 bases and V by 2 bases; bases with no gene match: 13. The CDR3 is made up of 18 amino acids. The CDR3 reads CASSVGLAGSGTTDTQYF. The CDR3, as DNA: TGTGCCAGCAGCGTCGGGCTAGCGGGCAGCGGAACCACAGATACGCAGTATTTT.

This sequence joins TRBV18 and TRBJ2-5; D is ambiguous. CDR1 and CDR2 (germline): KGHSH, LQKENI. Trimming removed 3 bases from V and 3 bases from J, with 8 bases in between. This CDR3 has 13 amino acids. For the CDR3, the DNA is TGTGCCAGCTCACCCGGTCTAGAAGAGACCCAGTACTTC. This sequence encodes CASSPGLEETQYF.

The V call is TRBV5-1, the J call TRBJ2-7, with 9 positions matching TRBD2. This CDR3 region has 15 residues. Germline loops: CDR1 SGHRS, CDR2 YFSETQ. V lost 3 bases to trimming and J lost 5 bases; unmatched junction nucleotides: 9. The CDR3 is CASSSGSGSPNEQYF. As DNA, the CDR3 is TGCGCCAGCAGCTCGGGTAGCGGGAGCCCCAACGAGCAGTACTTC.

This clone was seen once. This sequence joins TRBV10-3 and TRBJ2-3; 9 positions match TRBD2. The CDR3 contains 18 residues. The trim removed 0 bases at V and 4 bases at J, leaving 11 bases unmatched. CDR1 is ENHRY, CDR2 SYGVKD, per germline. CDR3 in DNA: TGTGCCATCAGTGAGTCTGGTACTGGAGCGGGAGGCCCAGATACGCAGTATTTT. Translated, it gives CAISESGTGAGGPDTQYF.